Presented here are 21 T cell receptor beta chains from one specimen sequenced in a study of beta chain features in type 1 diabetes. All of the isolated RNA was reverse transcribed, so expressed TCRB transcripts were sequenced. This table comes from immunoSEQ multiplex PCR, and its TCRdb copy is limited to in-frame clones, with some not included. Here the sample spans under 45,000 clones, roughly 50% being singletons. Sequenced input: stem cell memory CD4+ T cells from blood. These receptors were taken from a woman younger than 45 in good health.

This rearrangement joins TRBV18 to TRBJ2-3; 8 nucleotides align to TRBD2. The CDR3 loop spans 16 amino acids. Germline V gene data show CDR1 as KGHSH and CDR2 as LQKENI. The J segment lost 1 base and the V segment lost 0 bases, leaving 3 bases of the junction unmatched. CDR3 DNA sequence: TGTGCCAGCTCACCACCGAGGACTAGCCGCACAGATACGCAGTATTTT. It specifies CASSPPRTSRTDTQYF.

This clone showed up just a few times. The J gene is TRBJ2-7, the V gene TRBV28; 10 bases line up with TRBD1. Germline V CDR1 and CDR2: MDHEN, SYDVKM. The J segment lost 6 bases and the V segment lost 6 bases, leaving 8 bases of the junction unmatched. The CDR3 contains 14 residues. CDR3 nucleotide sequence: TGTGCCAGCAGCACGGGACAGGGGCGAAGCGAGCAGTACTTC. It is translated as CASSTGQGRSEQYF.

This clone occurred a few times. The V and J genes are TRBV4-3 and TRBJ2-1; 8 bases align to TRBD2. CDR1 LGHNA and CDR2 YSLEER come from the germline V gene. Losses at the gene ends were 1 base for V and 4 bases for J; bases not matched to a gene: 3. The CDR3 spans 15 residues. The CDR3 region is CASSQAGGVYNEQFF. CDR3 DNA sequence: TGCGCCAGCAGCCAAGCGGGGGGGGTTTACAATGAGCAGTTCTTC.

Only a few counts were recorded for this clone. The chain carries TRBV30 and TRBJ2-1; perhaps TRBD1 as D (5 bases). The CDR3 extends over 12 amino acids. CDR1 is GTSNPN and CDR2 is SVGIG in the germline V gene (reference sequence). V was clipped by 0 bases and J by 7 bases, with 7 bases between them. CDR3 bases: TGTGCCTGGAGTGTACGACAGAATGAGCAGTTCTTC. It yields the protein CAWSVRQNEQFF.

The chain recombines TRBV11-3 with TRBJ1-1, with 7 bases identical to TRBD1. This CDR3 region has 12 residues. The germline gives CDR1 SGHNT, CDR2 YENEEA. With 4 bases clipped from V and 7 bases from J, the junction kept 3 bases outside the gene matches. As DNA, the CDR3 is TGTGCCAGCAGCTCGTCAGGGGGTGAAGCTTTCTTT. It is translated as CASSSSGGEAFF.

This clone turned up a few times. The CDR3 DNA follows: TGTGCCAGCAGTTACGGACAGGGAGGCTATGGCTACACCTTC. Encoded protein: CASSYGQGGYGYTF. J is TRBJ1-2 and V is TRBV6-5; 8 bases are shared with TRBD1. This CDR3 comprises 14 residues. Germline CDR1 reads MNHEY; CDR2 reads SVGAGI. Losses at the gene ends were 2 bases for V and 4 bases for J; bases not matched to a gene: 3.

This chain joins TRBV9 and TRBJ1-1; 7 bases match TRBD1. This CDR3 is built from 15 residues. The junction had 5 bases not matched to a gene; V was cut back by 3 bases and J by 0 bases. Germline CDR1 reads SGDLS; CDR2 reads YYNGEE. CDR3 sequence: CASSGGQNMNTEAFF. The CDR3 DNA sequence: TGTGCCAGCAGCGGGGGACAGAACATGAACACTGAAGCTTTCTTT.

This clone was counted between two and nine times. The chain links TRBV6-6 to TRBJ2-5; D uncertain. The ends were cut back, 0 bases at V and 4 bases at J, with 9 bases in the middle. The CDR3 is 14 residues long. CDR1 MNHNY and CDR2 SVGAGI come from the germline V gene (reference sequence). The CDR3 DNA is TGTGCCAGCAGTTACTCGAACGCGTTAGAGACCCAGTACTTC. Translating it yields CASSYSNALETQYF.

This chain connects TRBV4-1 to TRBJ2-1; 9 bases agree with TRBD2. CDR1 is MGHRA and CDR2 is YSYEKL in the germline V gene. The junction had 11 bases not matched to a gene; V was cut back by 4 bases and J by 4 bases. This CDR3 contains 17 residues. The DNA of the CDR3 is TGCGCCAGCAGCCCCCCCCGCGGGAGGGACTCATACAATGAGCAGTTCTTC. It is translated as CASSPPRGRDSYNEQFF.

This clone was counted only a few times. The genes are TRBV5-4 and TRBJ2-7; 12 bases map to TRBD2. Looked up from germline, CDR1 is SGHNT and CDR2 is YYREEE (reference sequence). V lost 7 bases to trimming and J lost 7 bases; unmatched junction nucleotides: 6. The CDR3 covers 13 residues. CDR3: CASRLAGVGEQYF. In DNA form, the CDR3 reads TGTGCCAGCCGACTAGCGGGAGTTGGAGAGCAGTACTTC.

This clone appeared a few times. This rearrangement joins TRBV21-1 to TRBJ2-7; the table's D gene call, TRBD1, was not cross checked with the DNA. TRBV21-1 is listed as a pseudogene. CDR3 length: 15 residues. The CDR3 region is CASSKGQGTPYEQYF. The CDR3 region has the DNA TGTGCCAGCAGCAAAGGACAGGGGACTCCTTACGAGCAGTACTTC.

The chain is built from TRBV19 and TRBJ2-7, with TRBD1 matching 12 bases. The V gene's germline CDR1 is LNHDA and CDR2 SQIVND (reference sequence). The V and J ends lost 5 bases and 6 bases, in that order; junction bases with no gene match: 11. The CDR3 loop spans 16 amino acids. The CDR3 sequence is CASSPDSGTGGREQYF. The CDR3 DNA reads TGTGCCAGTAGTCCAGATTCCGGGACAGGGGGCCGCGAGCAGTACTTC.

DNA for the CDR3: TGTGCCAGCAGCGGCCGGACTAGCGGGAGGGGCACCGGGGAGCTGTTTTTT. Protein: CASSGRTSGRGTGELFF. The chain links TRBV9 to TRBJ2-2, with 15 bases fitting TRBD2. V lost 3 bases to trimming and J lost 4 bases; unmatched junction nucleotides: 4. Germline CDR1 and CDR2: SGDLS and YYNGEE. The CDR3 length is 17 residues.

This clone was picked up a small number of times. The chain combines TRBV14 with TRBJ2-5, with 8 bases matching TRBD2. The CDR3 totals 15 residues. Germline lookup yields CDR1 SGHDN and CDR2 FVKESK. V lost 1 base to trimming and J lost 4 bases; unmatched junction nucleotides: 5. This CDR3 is CASSQAGGPGETQYF. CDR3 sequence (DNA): TGTGCCAGCAGCCAAGCGGGAGGGCCGGGAGAGACCCAGTACTTC.

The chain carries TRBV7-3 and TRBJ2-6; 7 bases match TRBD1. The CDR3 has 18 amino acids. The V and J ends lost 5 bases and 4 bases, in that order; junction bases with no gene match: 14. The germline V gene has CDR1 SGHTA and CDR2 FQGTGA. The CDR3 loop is CASSPLARGRIGANVLTF. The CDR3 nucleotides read TGTGCCAGCAGCCCCCTGGCAAGGGGGCGTATAGGGGCCAACGTCCTGACTTTC.

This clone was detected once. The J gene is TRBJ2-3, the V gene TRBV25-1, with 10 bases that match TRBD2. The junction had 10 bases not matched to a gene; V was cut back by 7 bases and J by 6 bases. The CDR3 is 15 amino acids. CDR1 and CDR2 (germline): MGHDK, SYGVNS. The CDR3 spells CASTQSGRASDTQYF. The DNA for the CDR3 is TGTGCCAGCACCCAAAGCGGGAGGGCCTCCGATACGCAGTATTTT.

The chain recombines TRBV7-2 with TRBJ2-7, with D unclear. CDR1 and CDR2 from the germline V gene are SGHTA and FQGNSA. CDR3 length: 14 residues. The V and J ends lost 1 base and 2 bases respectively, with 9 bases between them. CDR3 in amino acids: CASSLGLEPYEQYF. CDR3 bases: TGTGCCAGCAGCTTAGGGCTAGAGCCCTACGAGCAGTACTTC.

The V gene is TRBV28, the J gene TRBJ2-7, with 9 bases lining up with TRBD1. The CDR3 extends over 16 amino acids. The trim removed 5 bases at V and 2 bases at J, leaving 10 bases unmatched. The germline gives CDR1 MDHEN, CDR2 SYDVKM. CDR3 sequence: CASSPWGQGDTYEQYF. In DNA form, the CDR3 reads TGTGCCAGCAGTCCCTGGGGACAGGGAGACACCTACGAGCAGTACTTC.

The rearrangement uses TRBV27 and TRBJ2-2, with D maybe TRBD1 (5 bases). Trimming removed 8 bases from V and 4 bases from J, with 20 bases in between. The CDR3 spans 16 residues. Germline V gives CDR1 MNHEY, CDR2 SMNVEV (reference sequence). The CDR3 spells CASAVKLDSLTGELFF. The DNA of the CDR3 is TGTGCCAGCGCGGTGAAGCTTGACAGCCTCACCGGGGAGCTGTTTTTT.

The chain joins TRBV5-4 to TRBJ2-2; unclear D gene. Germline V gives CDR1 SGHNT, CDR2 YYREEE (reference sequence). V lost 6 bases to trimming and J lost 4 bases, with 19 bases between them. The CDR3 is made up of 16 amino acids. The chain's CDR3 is CASNPRPPGSTGELFF. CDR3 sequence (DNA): TGTGCCAGCAACCCCCGCCCCCCAGGAAGCACCGGGGAGCTGTTTTTT.

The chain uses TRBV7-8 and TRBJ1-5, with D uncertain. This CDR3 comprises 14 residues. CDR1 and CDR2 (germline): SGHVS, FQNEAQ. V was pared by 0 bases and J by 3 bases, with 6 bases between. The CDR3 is CASSLAGNNQPQHF. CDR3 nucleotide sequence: TGTGCCAGCAGCTTAGCCGGGAACAATCAGCCCCAGCATTTT.